This T cell receptor (beta chain) was obtained from a study of long-term antiretroviral therapy in people with HIV. Whole-study results and caveats: Blood collection from about 2004 to 2017 possibly occurred under older ART regimens. Repertoires in HIV (unlike those of controls) had narrower CDR3 length ranges.

Remarks on this clone: Its antigen remains unknown.

It was version v3.0 of the immunoSEQ assay that was run at survey level. Clones were read by immunoSEQ multiplex PCR, and TCRdb kept only the in-frame ones, dropping some. This sample has approximately 16,000 clones, with approximately 80% found just once. Germline CDR1 and CDR2: MNHEY and SVGAGI. This CDR3 is 13 amino acids long. V was pared by 9 bases and J by 6 bases, with 8 bases of the junction left unmatched. The sequencing used unsorted PBMCs, collected 3.2 to 3.4 years after starting antiretroviral therapy. This sequence originates from a woman between 40 and 50 years old with HIV. V is TRBV6-5 and J is TRBJ1-2; 9 bases align to TRBD1. The CDR3 coding sequence is TGTGCCAGTTGGATCGGACAGGGGCATGGCTACACCTTC. Residues: CASWIGQGHGYTF.